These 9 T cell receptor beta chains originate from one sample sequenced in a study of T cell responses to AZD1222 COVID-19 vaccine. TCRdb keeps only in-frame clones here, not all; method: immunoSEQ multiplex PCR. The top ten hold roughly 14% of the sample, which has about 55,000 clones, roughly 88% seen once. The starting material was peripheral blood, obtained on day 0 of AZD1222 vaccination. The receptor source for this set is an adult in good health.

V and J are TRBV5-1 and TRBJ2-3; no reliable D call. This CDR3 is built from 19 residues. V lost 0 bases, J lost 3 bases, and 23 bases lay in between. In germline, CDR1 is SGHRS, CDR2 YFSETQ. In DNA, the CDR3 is TGCGCCAGCAGCTTGGCCCGAAACGCGGCAGGAGATACAACAGATACGCAGTATTTT. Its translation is CASSLARNAAGDTTDTQYF.

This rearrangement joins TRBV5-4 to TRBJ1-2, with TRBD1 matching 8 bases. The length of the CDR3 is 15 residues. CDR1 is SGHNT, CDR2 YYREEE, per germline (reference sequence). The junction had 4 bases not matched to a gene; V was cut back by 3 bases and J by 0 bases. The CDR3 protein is CASSSGTGPNYGYTF. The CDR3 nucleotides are TGTGCCAGCAGCTCCGGGACAGGTCCTAACTATGGCTACACCTTC.

CDR3: CASSAGAAASNEKLFF. The DNA for the CDR3 is TGTGCCAGCAGCGCGGGGGCGGCAGCTTCTAATGAAAAACTGTTTTTT. V and J are TRBV9 and TRBJ1-4; perhaps TRBD1 as D (6 bases). The CDR3 extends over 16 amino acids. From germline, CDR1 is SGDLS and CDR2 YYNGEE. V shed 3 bases and J shed 3 bases, with 15 bases lying between them.

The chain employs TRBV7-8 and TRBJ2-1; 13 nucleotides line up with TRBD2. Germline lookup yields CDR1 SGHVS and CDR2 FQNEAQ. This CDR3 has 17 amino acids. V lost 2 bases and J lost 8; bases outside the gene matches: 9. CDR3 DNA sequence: TGTGCCAGCAGCTTACGGCCCCCGACTAGCGGGAGGTATGAGCAGTTCTTC. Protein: CASSLRPPTSGRYEQFF.

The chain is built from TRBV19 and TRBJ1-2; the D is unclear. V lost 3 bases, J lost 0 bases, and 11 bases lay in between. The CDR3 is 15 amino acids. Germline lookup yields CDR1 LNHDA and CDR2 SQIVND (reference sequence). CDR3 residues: CASSISSGTNYGYTF. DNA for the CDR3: TGTGCCAGTAGTATTAGTTCAGGCACTAACTATGGCTACACCTTC. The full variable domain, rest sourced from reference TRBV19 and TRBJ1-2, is DGGITQSPKYLFRKEGQNVTLSCEQNLNHDAMYWYRQDPGQGLRLIYYSQIVNDFQKGDIAEGYSVSREKKESFPLTVTSAQKNPTAFYLCASSISSGTNYGYTFGSGTRLTVV.

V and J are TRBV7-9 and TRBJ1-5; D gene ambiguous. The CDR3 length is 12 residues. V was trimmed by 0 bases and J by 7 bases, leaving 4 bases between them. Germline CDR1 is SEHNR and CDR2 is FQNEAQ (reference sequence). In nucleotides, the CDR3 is TGTGCCAGCAGCTTAGCGAGGCAGCCCCAGCATTTT. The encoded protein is CASSLARQPQHF.

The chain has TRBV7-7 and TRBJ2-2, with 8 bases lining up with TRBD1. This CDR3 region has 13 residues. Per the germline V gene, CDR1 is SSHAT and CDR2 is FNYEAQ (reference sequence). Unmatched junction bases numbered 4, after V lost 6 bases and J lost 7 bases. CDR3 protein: CASSRTGHGELFF. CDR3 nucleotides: TGTGCCAGCAGTCGGACAGGGCACGGGGAGCTGTTTTTT.

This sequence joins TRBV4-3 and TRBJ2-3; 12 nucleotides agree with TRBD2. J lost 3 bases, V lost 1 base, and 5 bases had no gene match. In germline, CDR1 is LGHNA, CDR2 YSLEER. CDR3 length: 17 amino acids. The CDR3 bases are TGCGCCAGCAGCCAAGCTGGACTAGCGGGGAGGACAGATACGCAGTATTTT. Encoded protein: CASSQAGLAGRTDTQYF.

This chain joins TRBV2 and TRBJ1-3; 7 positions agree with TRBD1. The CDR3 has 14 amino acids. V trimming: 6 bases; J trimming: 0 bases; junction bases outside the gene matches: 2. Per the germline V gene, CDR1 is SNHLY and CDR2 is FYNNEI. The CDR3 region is CASSRDSSGNTIYF. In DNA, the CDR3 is TGTGCCAGCAGCCGGGACAGCTCTGGAAACACCATATATTTT.